Presented here are 29 T cell receptor beta chains from one specimen sequenced in a study of T cells in Graves' hyperthyroidism and ophthalmopathy. Researchers amplified the TCR beta CDR3 regions from RNA transcripts. Initially, a first-round RT-PCR of the TCR CDR3 employed the HTBI primer set. TCRdb reprocessed the multiplex PCR reads with MiXCR, giving one entry per CDR3 protein. The data contain roughly 570,000 distinct CDR3 sequences, roughly 14% of them seen just once; the ten biggest clones take up around 6.6%. Sequencing was performed on blood. These receptors were taken from a woman aged 25 to 45 with Graves' hyperthyroidism.

This rearrangement joins TRBV6-2 or TRBV6-3 to TRBJ1-5; D is unclear. The ends were cut back, 6 bases at V and 0 bases at J, with 15 bases in the middle. Germline lookup yields CDR1 MNHEY and CDR2 SVGEGT. CDR3 length: 16 amino acids. The CDR3 DNA follows: TGTGCCAGCAGCCTGCCAGCTACCCATAGCAATCAGCCCCAGCATTTT. Its translation: CASSLPATHSNQPQHF.

This sequence joins TRBV27 and TRBJ2-1, with 10 bases fitting TRBD1. Trimming cost V 8 bases and J 4 bases; bases outside gene matches: 2. Germline loops: CDR1 MNHEY, CDR2 SMNVEV (reference sequence). The CDR3 consists of 13 residues. The CDR3 DNA is TGTGCCAGCGGACAGGGGGTATACAATGAGCAGTTCTTC. Translation: CASGQGVYNEQFF.

Comments on this clonotype: One base away lies a much larger clone, so this may be a sequencing read error. V is TRBV7-2 and J is TRBJ1-3; D may be TRBD1 (6 bases). The germline V and J ends were trimmed by 5 bases and 9 bases, with 14 bases remaining between them. The CDR3 length is 13 residues. Germline V gene sequence: CDR1 SGHTA, CDR2 FQGNSA. CDR3 coding DNA: TGTGCCAGCAGCCCGGGGACATTGGGCACCATATATTTT. Translation gives CASSPGTLGTIYF.

This clonotype was detected ten times or more. The chain recombines TRBV7-3 with TRBJ2-1, with 7 bases fitting TRBD2. Germline assignment: CDR1 SGHTA and CDR2 FQGTGA. The CDR3 runs to 15 residues. The junction had 7 bases not matched to a gene; V was cut back by 2 bases and J by 6 bases. CDR3 loop: CASSLFAASGNEQFF. CDR3 bases: TGTGCCAGCAGCTTATTCGCGGCTAGCGGCAATGAGCAGTTCTTC.

This clonotype was seen more than once but under ten times. The chain couples TRBV28 to TRBJ2-5; 8 nucleotides agree with TRBD2. Germline V gives CDR1 MDHEN, CDR2 SYDVKM. The CDR3 has 14 amino acids. After removal of 5 bases from V and 2 bases from J, the junction contained 4 bases not matched to a gene. The CDR3: CASSRERGQETQYF. As DNA, the CDR3 is TGTGCCAGCAGTCGGGAGCGGGGGCAAGAGACCCAGTACTTC.

J is TRBJ2-7 and V is TRBV5-6; maybe TRBD2 (6 bases). V lost 4 bases and J 4 bases, leaving 15 bases between the germline ends. This CDR3 is built from 14 residues. The germline V gene has CDR1 SGHDT and CDR2 YYEEEE. The CDR3 DNA sequence: TGTGCCAGCAGCCAAAGTCTAGCGCGGTACGAGCAGTACTTC. Amino acids: CASSQSLARYEQYF.

Concerning this clonotype: A much larger clone is a single base away; this may be a read error. The genes are TRBV3-1 and TRBJ2-3, with a tentative D call TRBD2 (6 bases). This CDR3 contains 14 residues. V lost 11 bases and J lost 0, with 15 bases in between. The germline gives CDR1 LGHDT, CDR2 YNNKEL (reference sequence). Here the CDR3 DNA reads TGTGCCTCCCCAACCGGGACTAGCACAGATACGCAGTATTTT. Protein: CASPTGTSTDTQYF.

The CDR3 loop is CASSEGGRVNEQFF. DNA for the CDR3: TGTGCCAGCAGTGAGGGCGGGAGGGTGAATGAGCAGTTCTTC. The chain employs TRBV6-4 and TRBJ2-1, with 9 nucleotides matching TRBD2. The CDR3 sequence is 14 residues long. The germline CDR1 and CDR2 sequences are MRHNA and SNTAGT. Losses at the gene ends were 3 bases for V and 7 bases for J; bases not matched to a gene: 4.

This clonotype was counted ten times or more. J is TRBJ2-7 and V is TRBV3-1; TRBD2 aligns across 11 bases. Germline loops: CDR1 LGHDT, CDR2 YNNKEL (reference sequence). After removal of 1 base from V and 2 bases from J, the junction contained 1 base not matched to a gene. The CDR3 loop spans 15 amino acids. This chain's CDR3 is CASSQATSGAYEQYF. The CDR3 DNA is TGTGCCAGCAGCCAAGCGACTAGCGGGGCCTACGAGCAGTACTTC.

This clonotype was observed at least ten times. The chain links TRBV30 to TRBJ2-2; D remains ambiguous. Germline CDR1 reads GTSNPN; CDR2 reads SVGIG (reference sequence). Trimming cost V 0 bases and J 7 bases, with 15 bases left between them. The CDR3 consists of 15 residues. DNA for the CDR3: TGTGCCTGGAGTGTACTTAGACCTTGGGGCGGGGAGCTGTTTTTT. It is translated as CAWSVLRPWGGELFF.

This clonotype was found many times. V gene TRBV5-1 combines with J gene TRBJ2-5; 7 bases map to TRBD1. J was trimmed by 1 base and V by 0 bases; bases with no gene match: 3. Germline CDR1 and CDR2: SGHRS and YFSETQ. The CDR3 is made up of 15 amino acids. The DNA for the CDR3 is TGCGCCAGCAGCTTGGCGACAGGGACCCAAGAGACCCAGTACTTC. It specifies CASSLATGTQETQYF.

J is TRBJ1-6 and V is TRBV4-1; unclear D gene. CDR3 length equals 13 residues. The germline V gene has CDR1 MGHRA and CDR2 YSYEKL. Trimming removed 3 bases at V and 5 bases at J, with 5 bases between. The CDR3 nucleotides are TGCGCCAGCAGCCAGAGAGATAATTCACCCCTCCACTTT. Translating gives CASSQRDNSPLHF.

This clonotype was seen ten or more times. The rearrangement links TRBV7-2 to TRBJ2-5; 12 nucleotides line up with TRBD2. Trimming cost V 0 bases and J 13 bases; bases outside gene matches: 6. This CDR3 is built from 14 residues. Germline lookup yields CDR1 SGHTA and CDR2 FQGNSA. This CDR3 is CASSLALAGGDLYF. CDR3 in DNA: TGTGCCAGCAGCTTAGCACTAGCGGGAGGTGATTTGTACTTC.

CDR3 sequence (DNA): TGTGCCAGCAGCCAAGGGTACGGGGGGCAGGGCATAGATACGCAGTATTTT. This codes for CASSQGYGGQGIDTQYF. The V gene is TRBV4-2, the J gene TRBJ2-3, with D tentatively TRBD2 (7 bases). Trimming removed 1 base at V and 5 bases at J, with 19 bases between. CDR3 size: 17 residues. Germline V gene sequence: CDR1 LGHNA, CDR2 YNFKEQ.

As for this clonotype: This may arise from a read error, as a much more abundant clone is one base away. The rearrangement uses TRBV28 and TRBJ2-5; D ambiguous. CDR1 and CDR2 from the germline V gene are MDHEN and SYDVKM. V lost 3 bases to trimming and J lost 9 bases, with 17 bases between them. CDR3 size: 14 residues. The CDR3: CASSFLAGGEAQYF. DNA of the CDR3: TGTGCCAGCAGTTTTCTCGCCGGTGGCGAGGCCCAGTACTTC. Full variable domain (remainder filled in from reference TRBV28 and TRBJ2-5): DVKVTQSSRYLVKRTGEKVFLECVQDMDHENMFWYRQDPGLGLRLIYFSYDVKMKEKGDIPEGYSVSREKKERFSLILESASTNQTSMYLCASSFLAGGEAQYFGPGTRLLVL.

This clonotype was recorded once. One end of the junction is discordant with germline, which a read error may explain. The genes are TRBV12-5 and TRBJ1-5; maybe TRBD1 (5 bases). The germline CDR1 and CDR2 sequences are LGHNT and FRNRAP. The CDR3 length is 12 residues. The CDR3 DNA is TGTACTAGTGGCCAGGGCAGTCAGCCCCAGCATTTT. This encodes CTSGQGSQPQHF.

Ten or more counts support this clonotype. The chain employs TRBV12-5 and TRBJ2-7, with D possibly being TRBD1 (6 bases). The CDR3 sequence is 17 residues long. The V gene's germline CDR1 is LGHNT and CDR2 FRNRAP. V lost 6 bases, J lost 2 bases, and 23 bases lay in between. The CDR3 sequence: CASGPEQGSPRAYEQYF. As DNA, the CDR3 is TGTGCTAGTGGCCCCGAACAGGGAAGCCCAAGGGCCTACGAGCAGTACTTC.

The chain links TRBV24-1 to TRBJ2-1; 13 positions match TRBD2. V shed 5 bases, J shed 0 bases, and the junction held 12 bases outside the gene matches. Germline V gene sequence: CDR1 KGHDR, CDR2 SFDVKD. The CDR3 length is 20 residues. The CDR3 loop reads CATSGAGTSGIRGSYNEQFF. The CDR3 DNA sequence: TGTGCCACCAGTGGGGCCGGGACTAGCGGGATTCGGGGCTCCTACAATGAGCAGTTCTTC.

This clonotype was recorded many times. The chain is built from TRBV7-9 and TRBJ2-3, with D uncertain. V was clipped by 5 bases and J by 6 bases, with 18 bases between them. The germline V gene encodes CDR1 SEHNR and CDR2 FQNEAQ (reference sequence). The CDR3 length is 15 residues. The CDR3 bases are TGTGCCAGCAGCCCCCCGCCCCCCCGGTTGGATACGCAGTATTTT. Translation: CASSPPPPRLDTQYF.

The CDR3 is CSVGMTGRGYTF. For the CDR3, the DNA is TGCAGCGTTGGAATGACAGGGCGTGGCTACACCTTC. J is TRBJ1-2 and V is TRBV29-1; 7 bases align to TRBD1. With V trimmed by 4 bases and J by 7 bases, 6 bases remained unmatched. This CDR3 is built from 12 residues. From germline, CDR1 is SQVTM and CDR2 ANQGSEA.

This chain joins TRBV4-2 and TRBJ2-7, with D perhaps TRBD1 (5 bases). The V end lost 1 base, the J end lost 2 bases, and 9 bases lay between the germline ends. Per the germline V gene, CDR1 is LGHNA and CDR2 is YNFKEQ. The CDR3 is 14 residues long. In DNA form, the CDR3 reads TGTGCCAGCAGCCAAGCAGGGCAACCCTACGAGCAGTACTTC. This sequence encodes CASSQAGQPYEQYF.

The chain uses TRBV27 and TRBJ1-5; D perhaps matches TRBD1 (5 bases). V dropped 0 bases and J dropped 0 bases, with 9 bases sitting between them. Germline CDR1 is MNHEY and CDR2 is SMNVEV (reference sequence). The CDR3 length is 16 residues. The CDR3 DNA follows: TGTGCCAGCAGTTTATCCGGTGGGGGTAGCAATCAGCCCCAGCATTTT. It specifies CASSLSGGGSNQPQHF.

This chain links TRBV29-1 with TRBJ2-1; D uncertain. Germline CDR1 SQVTM, CDR2 ANQGSEA. The ends were cut back, 5 bases at V and 2 bases at J, with 4 bases in the middle. The CDR3 contains 11 residues. CDR3 sequence reads: CSVIAYNEQFF. CDR3 DNA sequence: TGCAGCGTTATAGCCTACAATGAGCAGTTCTTC.

This clonotype was seen repeatedly, ten times or more. The chain links TRBV27 to TRBJ1-2; 10 nucleotides agree with TRBD1. Germline V lookup: CDR1 MNHEY, CDR2 SMNVEV (reference sequence). V was pared by 3 bases and J by 3 bases, with 4 bases of the junction left unmatched. The CDR3 length is 15 residues. The CDR3 loop reads CASSLQGQGYYGYTF. The CDR3, as DNA: TGTGCCAGCAGTTTGCAGGGACAGGGGTACTATGGCTACACCTTC.

The rearrangement uses TRBV2 and TRBJ1-3; D gene ambiguous. The germline CDR1 and CDR2 sequences are SNHLY and FYNNEI. V lost 3 bases and J 2 bases, leaving 8 bases between the germline ends. CDR3 size: 14 residues. The CDR3 DNA reads TGTGCCAGCAGTGAGTTGGGAACTGGAAACACCATATATTTT. Translating it yields CASSELGTGNTIYF.

In this sample, this clonotype turned up a few times. This sequence joins TRBV4-1 and TRBJ2-2; TRBD1 is a possible D gene (6 bases). The CDR3 runs to 19 residues. Germline V gene data show CDR1 as MGHRA and CDR2 as YSYEKL. Trimming took off 5 bases at V and 4 bases at J, with 26 bases between the two ends. The CDR3: CASSFSTSGTTMGTGELFF. DNA of the CDR3: TGCGCCAGCAGCTTCTCAACCTCCGGGACAACCATGGGCACCGGGGAGCTGTTTTTT.

The chain combines TRBV5-1 with TRBJ1-2; D not certain. This CDR3 is 14 amino acids long. The V end lost 4 bases, the J end lost 4 bases, and 14 bases lay between the germline ends. The germline gives CDR1 SGHRS, CDR2 YFSETQ. CDR3 nucleotides: TGCGCCAGCAGCCCTCGGAGCAGCAGCTATGGCTACACCTTC. Translation gives CASSPRSSSYGYTF.

This clonotype was detected many times. The rearrangement uses TRBV11-3 and TRBJ2-3, with a tentative D call TRBD2 (5 bases). This CDR3 has 16 residues. Trimming removed 3 bases from V and 1 base from J, with 14 bases in between. The germline gives CDR1 SGHNT, CDR2 YENEEA. Written as DNA, the CDR3 is TGTGCCAGCAGCTTCGGAAGCGGTGGGGGCACAGATACGCAGTATTTT. It specifies CASSFGSGGGTDTQYF. The full variable domain, rest sourced from reference TRBV11-3 and TRBJ2-3, is EAGVVQSPRYKIIEKKQPVAFWCNPISGHNTLYWYLQNLGQGPELLIRYENEEAVDDSQLPKDRFSAERLKGVDSTLKIQPAELGDSAVYLCASSFGSGGGTDTQYFGPGTRLTVL.

This clonotype was counted ten times or more. This chain uses TRBV28 with TRBJ2-1; D gene uncertain. The germline V gene has CDR1 MDHEN and CDR2 SYDVKM. The CDR3 is 15 amino acids. Trimming shortened V by 3 bases and J by 8 bases, and 17 bases separated the two germline ends. The CDR3 loop is CASSFDLSPPDEQFF. The CDR3, as DNA: TGTGCCAGCAGTTTTGACTTGAGCCCCCCCGATGAGCAGTTCTTC. Drawing the rest from reference TRBV28 and TRBJ2-1, the complete variable domain is DVKVTQSSRYLVKRTGEKVFLECVQDMDHENMFWYRQDPGLGLRLIYFSYDVKMKEKGDIPEGYSVSREKKERFSLILESASTNQTSMYLCASSFDLSPPDEQFFGPGTRLTVL.